This TCR beta chain was found in a study of blood T cell repertoires in COVID-19. Study as a whole: The samples span acute and convalescent COVID-19 from the United States, Italy and Spain. PBMCs, B-cell-depleted T cells, or T cells were the source of the cDNA or gDNA that made up the material.

Study processing details: By means of reference gene primer amplification, nucleated cell counts were estimated. Data came from immunoSEQ multiplex PCR; TCRdb stores just in-frame clones and leaves some out. The D gene and trimming were derived from the DNA, and the V and J assignments and clone size from that table. The sample lists 70,000 to 95,000 clones, 85% to 95% seen once, with around 6% in the top ten. Germline V lookup: CDR1 LGHDT, CDR2 YNNKEL (reference sequence). The CDR3 covers 15 residues. V gave up 5 bases and J gave up 6 bases; unmatched junction bases: 11. J is TRBJ2-7 and V is TRBV3-1 (or the pseudogene TRBV3-2); 9 nucleotides match TRBD1. The sequenced sample was peripheral blood. This TCR came from a woman aged 55-70 years with active COVID-19. The chain's CDR3 is CASSNTGGERSEQYF. Here the CDR3 DNA reads TGTGCCAGCAGCAATACAGGGGGCGAACGGTCCGAGCAGTACTTC.